The 10 T cell receptor beta chains below were found in one sample sequenced in a study of blood T cell repertoires in COVID-19. Sequenced by immunoSEQ multiplex PCR; TCRdb stores in-frame clones only, minus some. This sample has roughly 350,000 clones, with around 85% found just once. Sequencing used peripheral blood. The receptors originated from a woman aged 18-30 years with acute or convalescent COVID-19.

V usage is TRBV6-1 and J usage is TRBJ1-2; a weak D match, TRBD1 (5 bases). CDR3 length: 15 amino acids. Germline V CDR1 and CDR2: MNHNS, SASEGT. Trimming removed 2 bases from V and 2 bases from J, with 12 bases in between. CDR3 coding DNA: TGTGCCAGCAGTGAAAATGGGGGGGAAAACTATGGCTACACCTTC. This sequence encodes CASSENGGENYGYTF.

This clone appeared once. This sequence joins TRBV10-3 and TRBJ2-1, with D maybe TRBD2 (5 bases). The CDR3 totals 15 residues. From germline, CDR1 is ENHRY and CDR2 SYGVKD. The ends were cut back, 4 bases at V and 0 bases at J, with 10 bases in the middle. In DNA, the CDR3 is TGTGCCATCAGTGGCGGGTCGAGCTCCTACAATGAGCAGTTCTTC. It is translated as CAISGGSSSYNEQFF.

V gene TRBV9 combines with J gene TRBJ1-1, with D maybe TRBD1 (5 bases). This CDR3 is built from 14 residues. Trimming shortened V by 5 bases and J by 7 bases, and 18 bases separated the two germline ends. Germline CDR1 is SGDLS and CDR2 is YYNGEE. The CDR3 DNA reads TGTGCCAGCAGTGGGGTAGCAGGGCCGGATGAAGCTTTCTTT. Translation: CASSGVAGPDEAFF.

On this clone itself: Sequence at one end of the junction differs from germline and may be a read error. The V call is TRBV13, the J call TRBJ2-2; 9 bases line up with TRBD1. The CDR3 has 16 residues. Per germline, CDR1 PRHDT and CDR2 FYEKMQ (reference sequence). CDR3 loop: CASSLGGTGITGELFF. The CDR3 DNA sequence: TGTGCCAGCAGCCTAGGGGGGACAGGGATCACCGGGGAGCTGTTTTTT.

The chain links TRBV28 to TRBJ2-7; TRBD1 agrees at 7 bases. Germline V gives CDR1 MDHEN, CDR2 SYDVKM. The junction had 8 bases not matched to a gene; V was cut back by 6 bases and J by 3 bases. The CDR3 runs to 14 residues. The CDR3 nucleotides read TGTGCCAGCAGGAGGACAGGAGTGGTCTACGAGCAGTACTTC. It encodes CASRRTGVVYEQYF.

J is TRBJ2-5 and V is TRBV28, with D possibly being TRBD2 (6 bases). V lost 5 bases and J lost 4, with 11 bases in between. The length of the CDR3 is 13 residues. Looked up from germline, CDR1 is MDHEN and CDR2 is SYDVKM. The CDR3: CASSLGGGETQYF. The CDR3 DNA follows: TGTGCCAGCAGTCTCGGGGGTGGAGAGACCCAGTACTTC. The entire variable domain, with the rest obtained from reference TRBV28 and TRBJ2-5, is as follows: DVKVTQSSRYLVKRTGEKVFLECVQDMDHENMFWYRQDPGLGLRLIYFSYDVKMKEKGDIPEGYSVSREKKERFSLILESASTNQTSMYLCASSLGGGETQYFGPGTRLLVL.

The chain is built from TRBV6-5 and TRBJ1-2, with D unclear. Germline V gives CDR1 MNHEY, CDR2 SVGAGI. Trimming cost V 8 bases and J 4 bases, with 8 bases left between them. The CDR3 has 11 residues. Here the CDR3 reads CASVRLYGYTF. The CDR3 DNA reads TGTGCCAGCGTAAGACTCTATGGCTACACCTTC.

This chain connects TRBV30 to TRBJ2-2; tentatively, D is TRBD2 (6 bases). CDR1 is GTSNPN, CDR2 SVGIG, per germline (reference sequence). The V and J ends lost 3 bases and 7 bases respectively, with 12 bases between them. The CDR3 consists of 13 residues. CDR3 loop: CAWSPGVSGELFF. The CDR3 coding sequence is TGTGCCTGGAGCCCGGGGGTGAGCGGGGAGCTGTTTTTT.

V usage is TRBV15 and J usage is TRBJ2-4; 10 nucleotides line up with TRBD2. V lost 0 bases and J lost 10; bases outside the gene matches: 9. The CDR3 is 16 amino acids. Germline V gives CDR1 LNHNV, CDR2 YYDKDF (reference sequence). The CDR3 sequence is CATSRDYLAGDKIQYF. The CDR3 DNA sequence: TGTGCCACCAGCAGAGATTATCTAGCGGGAGATAAGATTCAGTACTTC. Looking up the rest from reference TRBV15 and TRBJ2-4 gives the full variable domain: DAMVIQNPRYQVTQFGKPVTLSCSQTLNHNVMYWYQQKSSQAPKLLFHYYDKDFNNEADTPDNFQSRRPNTSFCFLDIRSPGLGDTAMYLCATSRDYLAGDKIQYFGAGTRLSVL.

The genes are TRBV19 and TRBJ1-5; D gene unclear. Germline-derived CDR1 and CDR2 are LNHDA and SQIVND (reference sequence). The CDR3 length is 13 residues. Trimming stripped 0 bases from V and 4 bases from J, with 4 bases between. As DNA, the CDR3 is TGTGCCAGTAGTATAGACCCAAATCAGCCCCAGCATTTT. This translates into CASSIDPNQPQHF.